The 21 T cell receptor beta chains given below trace back to one sample, sequenced in a study of T cells in localized non-small cell lung cancer. TCRdb's copy holds only in-frame clones and misses some; the assay was immunoSEQ multiplex PCR. The repertoire consists of around 28,000 clones, with roughly nine tenths occurring once and the leading ten covering about 2.9%. Here the sequenced sample was peripheral blood, taken before any cancer treatment. These TCRs come from a female donor aged 60 or older with stage I lung adenocarcinoma.

The DNA for the CDR3 is TGTGCCAGCAGTAATGATCCCAGGGACACTGAAGCTTTCTTT. Residues: CASSNDPRDTEAFF. The chain uses TRBV6-6 and TRBJ1-1; tentative D call: TRBD1 (5 bases). CDR1 MNHNY and CDR2 SVGAGI come from the germline V gene (reference sequence). With 5 bases removed from V and 3 bases from J, the gap between germline ends came to 13 bases. The CDR3 has 14 residues.

This clone has a single count. This chain connects TRBV28 to TRBJ1-5; 7 positions agree with TRBD1. The CDR3 consists of 15 residues. Germline lookup yields CDR1 MDHEN and CDR2 SYDVKM. The J segment lost 3 bases and the V segment lost 7 bases, leaving 9 bases of the junction unmatched. The DNA for the CDR3 is TGTGCCAGCACACCCACAGGGGTTATCAATCAGCCCCAGCATTTT. This sequence encodes CASTPTGVINQPQHF.

The V and J genes are TRBV19 and TRBJ1-5; no reliable D call. V was trimmed by 8 bases and J by 7 bases, leaving 12 bases between them. There are 12 residues in the CDR3. CDR1 is LNHDA, CDR2 SQIVND, per germline (reference sequence). The CDR3 bases are TGTGCCAGTGGTGAACGGCTGCAGCCCCAGCATTTT. Protein product: CASGERLQPQHF.

This chain links TRBV7-2 with TRBJ2-1; 10 bases line up with TRBD2. V shed 6 bases and J 3 bases; nucleotides not matched to a gene: 5. The CDR3 loop spans 15 amino acids. The germline CDR1 and CDR2 sequences are SGHTA and FQGNSA. The DNA of the CDR3 is TGTGCCAGCAGGGAGACTAGCGGGCACTACAATGAGCAGTTCTTC. Translated: CASRETSGHYNEQFF.

V gene TRBV19 combines with J gene TRBJ2-3; the D gene is possibly TRBD1 (5 bases). Deletions cut 3 bases from V and 3 bases from J, with 7 bases between. The CDR3 has 13 amino acids. CDR1 is LNHDA and CDR2 is SQIVND in the germline V gene (reference sequence). The CDR3 nucleotides read TGTGCCAGTAGTATGAGACAGACAGATACGCAGTATTTT. Amino acids: CASSMRQTDTQYF.

The CDR3 DNA follows: TGTGCCAGCAGCAATATCGGACAGGTATACGAGCAGTACTTC. Its translation: CASSNIGQVYEQYF. This chain connects TRBV11-2 to TRBJ2-7; 7 bases map to TRBD1. CDR3 size: 14 residues. Trimming took 5 bases from V and 4 from J; bases not matched to a gene: 8. Per the germline V gene, CDR1 is SGHAT and CDR2 is FQNNGV.

The chain uses TRBV11-2 and TRBJ2-7, with D possibly being TRBD2 (6 bases). V gave up 0 bases and J gave up 4 bases, with 13 bases separating them. The CDR3 covers 15 residues. Germline CDR1 reads SGHAT; CDR2 reads FQNNGV. This CDR3 reads CASSLEASVMYEQYF. The CDR3 nucleotides are TGTGCCAGCAGCTTAGAGGCTAGCGTGATGTACGAGCAGTACTTC.

The chain uses TRBV28 and TRBJ1-2; the D gene is possibly TRBD1 (5 bases). The V gene lost 1 base and the J gene lost 6 bases, with 12 bases spanning the gap. Germline V lookup: CDR1 MDHEN, CDR2 SYDVKM. This CDR3 comprises 14 residues. CDR3 residues: CASSLLGQGNGYTF. The CDR3 DNA sequence: TGTGCCAGCAGTTTATTGGGGCAGGGTAATGGCTACACCTTC.

The rearrangement joins TRBV5-1 to TRBJ2-6; 10 bases are shared with TRBD2. CDR3 length: 18 residues. Germline values: CDR1 SGHRS, CDR2 YFSETQ. J was trimmed by 3 bases and V by 0 bases; bases with no gene match: 6. This CDR3 is CASSLASGSSNGANVLTF. DNA of the CDR3: TGCGCCAGCAGCTTGGCTAGCGGGAGCTCTAATGGGGCCAACGTCCTGACTTTC.

This clone has just one count. The J gene is TRBJ2-3, the V gene TRBV9; D gene unclear. The CDR3 is 13 amino acids. Per germline, CDR1 SGDLS and CDR2 YYNGEE. V dropped 2 bases and J dropped 1 base, with 5 bases sitting between them. The CDR3 DNA reads TGTGCCAGCAGCGTGATCGGCACAGATACGCAGTATTTT. Protein: CASSVIGTDTQYF. Variable domain in full (rest from reference TRBV9 and TRBJ2-3): DSGVTQTPKHLITATGQRVTLRCSPRSGDLSVYWYQQSLDQGLQFLIQYYNGEERAKGNILERFSAQQFPDLHSELNLSSLELGDSALYFCASSVIGTDTQYFGPGTRLTVL.

In this sample, this clone turned up once. The genes are TRBV11-2 and TRBJ2-5; a weak D match, TRBD2 (6 bases). Trimming pared 0 bases from V and 5 bases from J, leaving 13 bases between. This CDR3 region has 15 residues. CDR1 and CDR2 from the germline V gene are SGHAT and FQNNGV. In DNA, the CDR3 is TGTGCCAGCAGCTTAGATCGAGCGAGCGGGGAGACCCAGTACTTC. Its translation is CASSLDRASGETQYF. Full variable domain (missing parts from reference TRBV11-2 and TRBJ2-5): EAGVAQSPRYKIIEKRQSVAFWCNPISGHATLYWYQQILGQGPKLLIQFQNNGVVDDSQLPKDRFSAERLKGVDSTLKIQPAKLEDSAVYLCASSLDRASGETQYFGPGTRLLVL.

This clone has more than one count but fewer than ten. The V gene is TRBV7-2, the J gene TRBJ1-5; TRBD1 aligns across 7 bases. The CDR3 runs to 14 residues. Trimming removed 5 bases from V and 5 bases from J; junction bases left unmatched: 6. CDR1 and CDR2 from the germline V gene are SGHTA and FQGNSA. The CDR3 loop reads CASSGTADDQPQHF. The CDR3 bases are TGTGCCAGCAGCGGGACAGCGGATGATCAGCCCCAGCATTTT. Looking up the rest from reference TRBV7-2 and TRBJ1-5 gives the full variable domain: GAGVSQSPSNKVTEKGKDVELRCDPISGHTALYWYRQSLGQGLEFLIYFQGNSAPDKSGLPSDRFSAERTGGSVSTLTIQRTQQEDSAVYLCASSGTADDQPQHFGDGTRLSIL.

The chain employs TRBV7-9 and TRBJ2-1, with 7 bases matching TRBD2. The CDR3 consists of 15 residues. Unmatched junction bases numbered 12, after V lost 5 bases and J lost 8 bases. The germline gives CDR1 SEHNR, CDR2 FQNEAQ (reference sequence). The CDR3: CASSPTGGSYYEQFF. CDR3 sequence (DNA): TGTGCCAGCAGCCCTACTGGCGGGAGTTACTATGAGCAGTTCTTC.

V gene TRBV6-5 combines with J gene TRBJ1-2; the D is unclear. V lost 2 bases and J 8 bases, leaving 6 bases between the germline ends. The CDR3 totals 11 residues. The germline CDR1 and CDR2 sequences are MNHEY and SVGAGI. This CDR3 is CASSYPGGYTF. The CDR3, as DNA: TGTGCCAGCAGTTACCCGGGGGGCTACACCTTC.

The CDR3 nucleotides read TGTGCCTGGAGTTCACTAGCGGGAGTAGCAGATACGCAGTATTTT. It translates to CAWSSLAGVADTQYF. The genes are TRBV30 and TRBJ2-3; TRBD2 matches 11 bases. Germline V gives CDR1 GTSNPN, CDR2 SVGIG (reference sequence). CDR3 length equals 15 residues. Germline trimming cut 2 bases from V and 4 bases from J; bases unmatched to any gene: 5.

The V call is TRBV2, the J call TRBJ1-1; no clear D gene. V lost 4 bases and J lost 1, with 7 bases in between. This CDR3 contains 13 residues. The germline gives CDR1 SNHLY, CDR2 FYNNEI. Here the CDR3 reads CASSAQQNTEAFF. In DNA form, the CDR3 reads TGTGCCAGCAGTGCTCAGCAGAACACTGAAGCTTTCTTT. Full variable domain (missing parts from reference TRBV2 and TRBJ1-1): EPEVTQTPSHQVTQMGQEVILRCVPISNHLYFYWYRQILGQKVEFLVSFYNNEISEKSEIFDDQFSVERPDGSNFTLKIRSTKLEDSAMYFCASSAQQNTEAFFGQGTRLTVV.

The V and J genes are TRBV13 and TRBJ2-3, with unresolved D. The CDR3 runs to 13 residues. V was cut by 5 bases and J by 4 bases, with 10 bases left in between. Looked up from germline, CDR1 is PRHDT and CDR2 is FYEKMQ (reference sequence). CDR3 in amino acids: CASSLGLADTQYF. Written as DNA, the CDR3 is TGTGCCAGCAGCCTTGGTCTAGCAGATACGCAGTATTTT. Drawing the rest from reference TRBV13 and TRBJ2-3, the complete variable domain is AAGVIQSPRHLIKEKRETATLKCYPIPRHDTVYWYQQGPGQDPQFLISFYEKMQSDKGSIPDRFSAQQFSDYHSELNMSSLELGDSALYFCASSLGLADTQYFGPGTRLTVL.

The rearrangement links TRBV28 to TRBJ2-7; tentative D call: TRBD2 (5 bases). Trimming removed 4 bases at V and 2 bases at J, with 9 bases between. This CDR3 comprises 13 residues. From germline, CDR1 is MDHEN and CDR2 SYDVKM. DNA of the CDR3: TGTGCCAGCAGTTGGGCCGGGGCCTACGAGCAGTACTTC. Translation: CASSWAGAYEQYF.

The chain uses TRBV2 and TRBJ2-3; D possibly corresponds to TRBD1 (6 bases). Trimming shortened V by 6 bases and J by 0 bases, and 16 bases separated the two germline ends. Germline CDR1 and CDR2: SNHLY and FYNNEI. The CDR3 runs 16 residues. The CDR3 reads CASSQGTGSSTDTQYF. CDR3 nucleotide sequence: TGTGCCAGCAGCCAGGGGACGGGTTCAAGCACAGATACGCAGTATTTT. Based on the CDR3 plus reference TRBV2 and TRBJ2-3, the full variable domain is EPEVTQTPSHQVTQMGQEVILRCVPISNHLYFYWYRQILGQKVEFLVSFYNNEISEKSEIFDDQFSVERPDGSNFTLKIRSTKLEDSAMYFCASSQGTGSSTDTQYFGPGTRLTVL.

The rearrangement joins TRBV5-4 to TRBJ2-7; a possible D gene is TRBD1 (5 bases). This CDR3 is built from 14 residues. Germline V gene sequence: CDR1 SGHNT, CDR2 YYREEE (reference sequence). Trimming took off 0 bases at V and 3 bases at J, with 10 bases between the two ends. The CDR3 reads CASSLVDRIYEQYF. The DNA for the CDR3 is TGTGCCAGCAGCTTGGTAGACAGAATCTACGAGCAGTACTTC.

V gene TRBV19 combines with J gene TRBJ1-1; 9 bases agree with TRBD1. V dropped 4 bases and J dropped 5; count of bases not matched to a gene: 8. The V gene's germline CDR1 is LNHDA and CDR2 SQIVND (reference sequence). The CDR3 is 15 residues long. CDR3 sequence (DNA): TGTGCCAGTAGTAACCTACAGGGGGCAGAAACTGAAGCTTTCTTT. Translated, it gives CASSNLQGAETEAFF. Looking up the rest from reference TRBV19 and TRBJ1-1 gives the full variable domain: DGGITQSPKYLFRKEGQNVTLSCEQNLNHDAMYWYRQDPGQGLRLIYYSQIVNDFQKGDIAEGYSVSREKKESFPLTVTSAQKNPTAFYLCASSNLQGAETEAFFGQGTRLTVV.